What follows are 28 T cell receptor beta chains derived from one specimen sequenced in a study of CD8+ T cells in alopecia areata. Treatment reported: oral pan-JAK inhibitor, 5-10 mg twice daily. RNA, once extracted, was reverse transcribed into cDNA for use as the sequencing template. Sequencing was performed with immunoSEQ multiplex PCR; in TCRdb, only in-frame clones are kept and a portion is missing. In the table there are some 120,000 clones, approximately 54% of which are singletons. The starting material was CD8+ T cells sorted from blood, obtained at week 24, from a patient treated with tofacitinib. The receptors come from a human donor with alopecia areata.

The rearrangement links TRBV4-3 to TRBJ2-5; perhaps TRBD2 as D (6 bases). V was trimmed by 3 bases and J by 2 bases, leaving 10 bases between them. CDR1 is LGHNA and CDR2 is YSLEER in the germline V gene. This CDR3 spans 14 amino acids. CDR3 sequence: CASSQMEGQETQYF. DNA for the CDR3: TGCGCCAGCAGCCAGATGGAGGGACAAGAGACCCAGTACTTC.

The J gene is TRBJ2-5, the V gene TRBV19, with TRBD2 matching over 8 bases. The CDR3 is made up of 15 amino acids. In germline, CDR1 is LNHDA, CDR2 SQIVND (reference sequence). Losses at the gene ends were 3 bases for V and 4 bases for J; bases not matched to a gene: 7. CDR3 protein: CASSMPSGGRETQYF. CDR3 nucleotides: TGTGCCAGTAGTATGCCCTCGGGAGGGAGAGAGACCCAGTACTTC. Filled out from reference TRBV19 and TRBJ2-5, the complete variable domain reads DGGITQSPKYLFRKEGQNVTLSCEQNLNHDAMYWYRQDPGQGLRLIYYSQIVNDFQKGDIAEGYSVSREKKESFPLTVTSAQKNPTAFYLCASSMPSGGRETQYFGPGTRLLVL.

The chain couples TRBV27 to TRBJ1-5; possible D gene TRBD1, 6 bases. This CDR3 comprises 14 residues. Germline loops: CDR1 MNHEY, CDR2 SMNVEV (reference sequence). Trimming shortened V by 4 bases and J by 7 bases, and 14 bases separated the two germline ends. CDR3 nucleotides: TGTGCCAGCAGTTCCAGAGGGGGGGAACAGCCCCAGCATTTT. Translated, it gives CASSSRGGEQPQHF.

This clone has just a few counts. The genes are TRBV19 and TRBJ2-7; D is unresolved. Per germline, CDR1 LNHDA and CDR2 SQIVND (reference sequence). The CDR3 loop spans 13 amino acids. Deletions cut 0 bases from V and 2 bases from J, with 5 bases between. CDR3 bases: TGTGCCAGTAGTATAGACGGAACCTACGAGCAGTACTTC. Its translation: CASSIDGTYEQYF.

The chain has TRBV6-1 and TRBJ1-5, with D perhaps TRBD1 (6 bases). The CDR3 is 15 amino acids. V was cut by 6 bases and J by 3 bases, with 15 bases left in between. Germline V CDR1 and CDR2: MNHNS, SASEGT. CDR3 sequence: CASRATTGNNQPQHF. The CDR3, as DNA: TGTGCCAGCAGAGCTACTACAGGGAACAATCAGCCCCAGCATTTT.

In its sample, this clone was seen a few times. The V call is TRBV6-5, the J call TRBJ1-1, with D perhaps TRBD1 (5 bases). V gave up 7 bases and J gave up 1 base, with 13 bases separating them. The length of the CDR3 is 14 residues. Germline CDR1 reads MNHEY; CDR2 reads SVGAGI. DNA of the CDR3: TGTGCCAGCATTTCAGGGACGGCGAACACTGAAGCTTTCTTT. As protein: CASISGTANTEAFF.

This sequence joins TRBV4-2 and TRBJ2-2; 7 positions match TRBD2. The V and J ends lost 0 bases and 4 bases, in that order; junction bases with no gene match: 5. This CDR3 region has 16 residues. From germline, CDR1 is LGHNA and CDR2 YNFKEQ. CDR3 region: CASSQETGGGTGELFF. CDR3 sequence (DNA): TGTGCCAGCAGCCAAGAAACGGGGGGAGGCACCGGGGAGCTGTTTTTT.

The table lists this clone with a few counts. The CDR3 reads CSVAGDGNYGYTF. The CDR3 DNA is TGCAGCGTGGCCGGGGACGGGAACTATGGCTACACCTTC. The chain combines TRBV29-1 with TRBJ1-2; weak D call: TRBD1 (5 bases). Germline V gives CDR1 SQVTM, CDR2 ANQGSEA. V lost 6 bases to trimming and J lost 2 bases, with 13 bases between them. There are 13 residues in the CDR3.

The chain uses TRBV13 and TRBJ1-2, with D unclear. Trimming took off 1 base at V and 6 bases at J, with 15 bases between the two ends. The CDR3 runs 15 residues. The germline V gene has CDR1 PRHDT and CDR2 FYEKMQ (reference sequence). The CDR3 region has the DNA TGTGCCAGCAGCTTAGAGGGCCACGTCGCAAATGGCTACACCTTC. Protein sequence: CASSLEGHVANGYTF.

In its sample, this clone was seen a few times. CDR3 DNA: TGTGCCAGCAGCGTAAGTTCCTCGGGGGCTGGGGCCAACGTCCTGACTTTC. It yields the protein CASSVSSSGAGANVLTF. This chain connects TRBV9 to TRBJ2-6; perhaps TRBD2 as D (6 bases). Per the germline V gene, CDR1 is SGDLS and CDR2 is YYNGEE. The CDR3 has 17 amino acids. Trimming shortened V by 1 base and J by 2 bases, and 13 bases separated the two germline ends.

The rearrangement joins TRBV30 to TRBJ1-1; tentative D call: TRBD1 (5 bases). Germline lookup yields CDR1 GTSNPN and CDR2 SVGIG (reference sequence). Trimming shortened V by 1 base and J by 1 base, and 7 bases separated the two germline ends. CDR3 length equals 13 residues. The CDR3 sequence: CAWSAGTNTEAFF. Here the CDR3 DNA reads TGTGCCTGGAGTGCCGGGACGAACACTGAAGCTTTCTTT.

This clone occurred a few times. The chain links TRBV4-2 to TRBJ1-1; D is unclear. Germline assignment: CDR1 LGHNA and CDR2 YNFKEQ. Trimming removed 4 bases from V and 2 bases from J, with 14 bases in between. CDR3 size: 15 residues. CDR3 coding DNA: TGTGCCAGCAGCCCTTTCGGACGGGAAAACACTGAAGCTTTCTTT. Encoded protein: CASSPFGRENTEAFF.

At least ten counts were recorded for this clone. V and J are TRBV30 and TRBJ2-5; 8 bases fit TRBD1. After removal of 0 bases from V and 1 base from J, the junction contained 1 base not matched to a gene. Germline CDR1 and CDR2: GTSNPN and SVGIG (reference sequence). CDR3 length: 14 amino acids. The CDR3 DNA reads as TGTGCCTGGAGTGTAACAGGGGGCCAAGAGACCCAGTACTTC. Translation: CAWSVTGGQETQYF.

The V and J genes are TRBV6-5 and TRBJ1-2, with D perhaps matching TRBD1 (5 bases). V was clipped by 0 bases and J by 4 bases, with 9 bases between them. This CDR3 comprises 14 residues. CDR1 and CDR2 (germline): MNHEY, SVGAGI. In DNA form, the CDR3 reads TGTGCCAGCAGTTACTCGTCAGGGCCCTATGGCTACACCTTC. It specifies CASSYSSGPYGYTF.

The sample holds a few counts of this clone. A read error is likely here: a far larger clone is one base away. Within the sample, other DNA sequences also encode this same CDR3. As DNA, the CDR3 is TGCGCCAGCAGCCAAGAGGGGACAGGGGAAGGGTACGAGCAGTACTTC. It is translated as CASSQEGTGEGYEQYF. The chain uses TRBV4-1 and TRBJ2-7; 10 bases align to TRBD1. Germline values: CDR1 MGHRA, CDR2 YSYEKL. Germline trimming cut 0 bases from V and 4 bases from J; bases unmatched to any gene: 6. This CDR3 is built from 16 residues.

This clone was seen a handful of times. The gene calls are TRBV6-5 and TRBJ2-1; 8 bases line up with TRBD1. The CDR3 runs to 13 residues. From germline, CDR1 is MNHEY and CDR2 SVGAGI. The V gene end was trimmed by 4 bases and the J gene end by 5 bases; junction bases not matched to a gene: 1. CDR3 sequence: CASSLTGDNEQFF. The CDR3 DNA follows: TGTGCCAGCAGTTTGACAGGGGACAATGAGCAGTTCTTC.

The chain links TRBV5-8 to TRBJ1-2; D gene ambiguous. The CDR3 is made up of 11 amino acids. Germline lookup yields CDR1 SGHTS and CDR2 YDEGEE. V was cut by 2 bases and J by 8 bases, with 7 bases left in between. The CDR3 sequence: CASSFGWGYTF. DNA of the CDR3: TGTGCCAGCAGCTTCGGTTGGGGCTACACCTTC. The entire variable domain, with the rest obtained from reference TRBV5-8 and TRBJ1-2, is as follows: EAGVTQSPTHLIKTRGQQATLRCSPISGHTSVYWYQQALGLGLQFLLWYDEGEERNRGNFPPRFSGRQFPNYSSELNVNALELEDSALYLCASSFGWGYTFGSGTRLTVV.

This clone was counted between two and nine times. The chain links TRBV7-3 to TRBJ2-3, with 10 bases aligning to TRBD2. This CDR3 is 16 amino acids long. The germline V gene has CDR1 SGHTA and CDR2 FQGTGA. V shed 0 bases and J 5 bases; nucleotides not matched to a gene: 5. The CDR3 loop reads CASSLTSGGAGDTQYF. CDR3 DNA: TGTGCCAGCAGCTTAACAAGCGGGGGGGCAGGAGATACGCAGTATTTT.

The chain recombines TRBV7-9 with TRBJ1-5, with 9 bases that match TRBD1. Germline trimming cut 5 bases from V and 4 bases from J; bases unmatched to any gene: 6. The length of the CDR3 is 15 residues. Germline V lookup: CDR1 SEHNR, CDR2 FQNEAQ (reference sequence). The CDR3 DNA reads as TGTGCCAGCAGCCGGACAGGGGAGGGTAATCAGCCCCAGCATTTT. It yields the protein CASSRTGEGNQPQHF.

The V call is TRBV6-5, the J call TRBJ2-7, with TRBD2 as a possible D gene (5 bases). The CDR3 is made up of 15 amino acids. The V gene lost 2 bases and the J gene lost 2 bases, with 13 bases spanning the gap. CDR1 and CDR2 from the germline V gene are MNHEY and SVGAGI. DNA for the CDR3: TGTGCCAGCAGTTACAGAGGGTATTCTACCTACGAGCAGTACTTC. Translated, it gives CASSYRGYSTYEQYF.

This clone has more than one count but fewer than ten. The chain is built from TRBV15 and TRBJ2-3; D not resolved. Germline CDR1 and CDR2: LNHNV and YYDKDF (reference sequence). Trimming removed 5 bases from V and 2 bases from J, with 5 bases in between. The CDR3 spans 12 residues. The DNA for the CDR3 is TGTGCCACCAGCCCACCCACAGATACGCAGTATTTT. It translates to CATSPPTDTQYF.

This chain links TRBV4-1 with TRBJ1-1, with a weak D call TRBD1 (6 bases). Germline V CDR1 and CDR2: MGHRA, YSYEKL. The CDR3 extends over 14 amino acids. V was pared by 6 bases and J by 4 bases, with 15 bases between. The CDR3 spells CASSTGGARTEAFF. The CDR3 region has the DNA TGCGCCAGCAGTACGGGGGGGGCGCGCACTGAAGCTTTCTTT.

This clone was observed once. Other DNA sequences in this sample translate to the same CDR3. The chain links TRBV27 to TRBJ1-5, with 10 positions matching TRBD1. V shed 2 bases, J shed 4 bases, and the junction held 2 bases outside the gene matches. This CDR3 region has 15 residues. CDR1 is MNHEY and CDR2 is SMNVEV in the germline V gene (reference sequence). This CDR3 reads CASSLGTGENQPQHF. CDR3 DNA sequence: TGTGCCAGCAGTTTAGGGACAGGGGAAAATCAGCCCCAGCATTTT.

The chain combines TRBV27 with TRBJ2-7, with D uncertain. Germline lookup yields CDR1 MNHEY and CDR2 SMNVEV (reference sequence). V was clipped by 4 bases and J by 3 bases, with 7 bases between them. The CDR3 contains 12 residues. The CDR3 DNA follows: TGTGCCAGCAGTTCCCACAGCTACGAGCAGTACTTC. Amino acids: CASSSHSYEQYF.

The chain couples TRBV9 to TRBJ2-7, with a weak D call TRBD1 (6 bases). Germline V gene sequence: CDR1 SGDLS, CDR2 YYNGEE. The CDR3 has 15 residues. V was cut by 0 bases and J by 5 bases, with 15 bases left in between. The CDR3 sequence is CASSVAGARGNEQYF. As DNA, the CDR3 is TGTGCCAGCAGCGTAGCAGGGGCTAGGGGAAACGAGCAGTACTTC.

This clone was detected a few times. The chain couples TRBV27 to TRBJ2-7; 9 bases are shared with TRBD1. The CDR3 covers 14 residues. The germline V gene encodes CDR1 MNHEY and CDR2 SMNVEV (reference sequence). V was pared by 5 bases and J by 5 bases, with 7 bases of the junction left unmatched. CDR3 region: CASSPGQGFDEQYF. The DNA of the CDR3 is TGTGCCAGCAGTCCGGGACAGGGTTTTGACGAGCAGTACTTC.

The chain has TRBV5-4 and TRBJ2-7; D call uncertain. V lost 0 bases to trimming and J lost 0 bases, with 4 bases between them. This CDR3 is 13 amino acids long. The germline V gene encodes CDR1 SGHNT and CDR2 YYREEE (reference sequence). The CDR3 here is CASSLETSYEQYF. The CDR3 region has the DNA TGTGCCAGCAGCTTGGAGACCTCCTACGAGCAGTACTTC.

This clone was recorded a few times. The chain joins TRBV29-1 to TRBJ2-7, with D perhaps matching TRBD2 (7 bases). Trimming left V 4 bases short and J 4 bases short, with 14 bases between. CDR1 is SQVTM, CDR2 ANQGSEA, per germline. CDR3 length: 13 amino acids. CDR3 bases: TGCAGCGTTGTGGGGGGGCGCGTGTACGAGCAGTACTTC. This gives the protein CSVVGGRVYEQYF.